A selection of T cell receptor beta chains follows, all from one sample in a study of T cell repertoires in cytomegalovirus infection. These receptors have no known antigen. Each CDR3 protein gets one entry after TCRdb re-called the reads with MiXCR. The sample has around 750,000 distinct CDR3 sequences, over 25% seen once; the top ten hold around 12%. The source was cultured CD8+ T cells from PBMCs, collected from culture after CMV antigen stimulation. Every receptor here comes from a human donor in good health (CMV status not recorded). Some clones in this sample may be carry-over from other donors' samples. Each CDR3 is given with its conserved first and last residue. D genes are given only for firm matches. Clone size is stated in some rows and not others, as once, few, many or a class when expanded.

v_call: TRBV29-1; clone_size: -; j_call: TRBJ1-2; d_call: TRBD1; cdr3_nt: TGCAGCGTTGAACCGGGACAGGGACGGTTCTTCTATGGCTACACCTTC; cdr3_aa: CSVEPGQGRFFYGYTF
v_call: TRBV7-9; clone_size: -; j_call: TRBJ2-6; d_call: -; cdr3_nt: TGTGCCAGCAGCTCCCCGAGGGGGTCTGGGGCCAACGTCCTGACTTTC; cdr3_aa: CASSSPRGSGANVLTF
v_call: TRBV7-9; clone_size: many; j_call: TRBJ2-7; d_call: TRBD1; cdr3_nt: TGTGCCAGCAGCCCATCGGACAGGGGAAACTACGAGCAGTACTTC; cdr3_aa: CASSPSDRGNYEQYF
v_call: TRBV12-3/TRBV12-4; clone_size: -; j_call: TRBJ2-7; d_call: -; cdr3_nt: TGTGCCAGCAGTAGAGACAGCTTC; cdr3_aa: CASSRDSF
v_call: TRBV7-2; clone_size: many; j_call: TRBJ1-2; d_call: -; cdr3_nt: TGTGCCAGCAGCTTAACCGTGGGGACTGAACTCTATGGCTACACCTTC; cdr3_aa: CASSLTVGTELYGYTF
v_call: TRBV10-3; clone_size: -; j_call: TRBJ1-3; d_call: -; cdr3_nt: TGTGCCATCAGTGAGAACTCTGGAAACACCATATATTTT; cdr3_aa: CAISENSGNTIYF
v_call: TRBV19; clone_size: few; j_call: TRBJ2-7; d_call: -; cdr3_nt: TGTGCCAAACCCTCACCGAGCTCCTACGAGCAGTACTTC; cdr3_aa: CAKPSPSSYEQYF
v_call: TRBV7-8; clone_size: many; j_call: TRBJ2-1; d_call: -; cdr3_nt: TGTGCCAGCAGCCCCGCGGGGGCGCCGGATTGGAAGTTCTTC; cdr3_aa: CASSPAGAPDWKFF
v_call: TRBV5-6; clone_size: once; j_call: TRBJ1-1; d_call: -; cdr3_nt: TGTGCCAGCAGCTTGGAAATTTACGGGGACACTGAAGCTTTCTTT; cdr3_aa: CASSLEIYGDTEAFF
v_call: TRBV20-1; clone_size: once; j_call: TRBJ1-2; d_call: -; cdr3_nt: TGCAGTGCTAAAAACAGGGAAACTAACTATGGCTACACCTTC; cdr3_aa: CSAKNRETNYGYTF
v_call: TRBV12-5; clone_size: -; j_call: TRBJ2-1; d_call: -; cdr3_nt: TGTGCTAGTGGTTTCTTTTTAGAGGGCCCAAGCTCCTACAATGAGCAGTTCTTC; cdr3_aa: CASGFFLEGPSSYNEQFF
v_call: TRBV4-3; clone_size: few; j_call: TRBJ1-1; d_call: -; cdr3_nt: TGCGCCAGCAGCCACCAAGGGTTCATGAACACTGAAGCTTTCTTT; cdr3_aa: CASSHQGFMNTEAFF
v_call: TRBV7-9; clone_size: -; j_call: TRBJ2-1; d_call: TRBD2; cdr3_nt: TGTGCCAGCAGCAAAAAACCGGGACTAGCGAGCTACAATGAGCAGTTCTTC; cdr3_aa: CASSKKPGLASYNEQFF
v_call: TRBV6-5; clone_size: few; j_call: TRBJ2-1; d_call: -; cdr3_nt: TGTGCCAGCAGTTACTCGGACAGTTGGGTAAGCTCCTACAATGAGCAGTTCTTC; cdr3_aa: CASSYSDSWVSSYNEQFF
v_call: TRBV27; clone_size: few; j_call: TRBJ1-2; d_call: -; cdr3_nt: TGTGCCAGCAGCCCCCTCCCGGCAGGGCTTGGCTACACCTTC; cdr3_aa: CASSPLPAGLGYTF
v_call: TRBV7-9; clone_size: -; j_call: TRBJ1-5; d_call: TRBD1; cdr3_nt: TGTGCCAACAGAGACGCGACAGGGGGCTGGCGTCAGCCCCAGCATTTT; cdr3_aa: CANRDATGGWRQPQHF
v_call: TRBV4-1; clone_size: -; j_call: TRBJ1-2; d_call: -; cdr3_nt: TGCGCCAGCAGCCAAGATGGGGGCCCCTCGGACTATGGCTACACCTTC; cdr3_aa: CASSQDGGPSDYGYTF
v_call: TRBV24-1; clone_size: -; j_call: TRBJ2-5; d_call: TRBD2; cdr3_nt: TGTGCCACCAGTGACCCCCGTTCGAGCGGACTAGCGGGGGGCGAACAAGAGACCCAGTACTTC; cdr3_aa: CATSDPRSSGLAGGEQETQYF
v_call: TRBV12-3/TRBV12-4; clone_size: few; j_call: TRBJ1-3; d_call: -; cdr3_nt: TGTGCCAGCAGTTTCGAATTGATGGGAAACTCACTAGATTCTGGAAACACCATATATTTT; cdr3_aa: CASSFELMGNSLDSGNTIYF
v_call: TRBV7-6; clone_size: many; j_call: TRBJ1-1; d_call: -; cdr3_nt: TGTGCCAGCAGCCCCGCGACTGAAGCTTTCTTT; cdr3_aa: CASSPATEAFF
v_call: TRBV7-8; clone_size: -; j_call: TRBJ2-7; d_call: -; cdr3_nt: TGTGCCAGCAGCTCTCTCGGGGACACCTCCTACGAGCAGTACTTC; cdr3_aa: CASSSLGDTSYEQYF
v_call: TRBV14; clone_size: few; j_call: TRBJ1-1; d_call: TRBD1; cdr3_nt: TGTGCCAGCAGCCAAGCTTCCAGGGGGCTTAGGAGGGCTTTCTTT; cdr3_aa: CASSQASRGLRRAFF
v_call: TRBV6-1; clone_size: few; j_call: TRBJ2-3; d_call: -; cdr3_nt: TGTGCCAGCGAGGCAGGAGGCACAGATACGCAGTATTTT; cdr3_aa: CASEAGGTDTQYF
v_call: TRBV4-1; clone_size: few; j_call: TRBJ1-4; d_call: -; cdr3_nt: TGCGCCAGCAGCCAAGGTTTTGAAAAAAAACTGTTTTTT; cdr3_aa: CASSQGFEKKLFF
v_call: TRBV7-6; clone_size: many; j_call: TRBJ2-1; d_call: -; cdr3_nt: TGTGCCAGCAGCTCCCGATCCCCGGGGGACAATGAGCAGTTCTTC; cdr3_aa: CASSSRSPGDNEQFF
v_call: TRBV12-3/TRBV12-4; clone_size: few; j_call: TRBJ2-2; d_call: -; cdr3_nt: TGTGCCAGCAGCTTACGGGGAAACGGGGAGCTGTTTTTT; cdr3_aa: CASSLRGNGELFF
v_call: TRBV7-2; clone_size: many; j_call: TRBJ2-1; d_call: TRBD2; cdr3_nt: TGTGCCAGCAGCCTGACTAGCGGGGGGTATGAGCAGTTCTTC; cdr3_aa: CASSLTSGGYEQFF
v_call: TRBV29-1; clone_size: -; j_call: TRBJ1-2; d_call: TRBD1; cdr3_nt: TGCAGCGTTGAAAAGGCAGGGGGACCCGACTATGGCTACACCTTC; cdr3_aa: CSVEKAGGPDYGYTF
v_call: TRBV2; clone_size: -; j_call: TRBJ1-5; d_call: -; cdr3_nt: TGTGCCAGCACGGGGACACCCAGCAATCAGCCCCAGCATTTT; cdr3_aa: CASTGTPSNQPQHF
v_call: TRBV10-3; clone_size: few; j_call: TRBJ2-2; d_call: -; cdr3_nt: TGTGCCATTAGGACGGTGAACACCGGGGAGCTGTTTTTT; cdr3_aa: CAIRTVNTGELFF
v_call: TRBV7-9; clone_size: many; j_call: TRBJ2-1; d_call: TRBD2; cdr3_nt: TGTGCCAGCAGCTCATCTACTAGCGGGGGATCTTACAATGAGCAGTTCTTC; cdr3_aa: CASSSSTSGGSYNEQFF
v_call: TRBV12-3/TRBV12-4; clone_size: -; j_call: TRBJ2-7; d_call: TRBD1; cdr3_nt: TGTGCCAACAGTTTTGGGACAGGTGGCTACGAGCAGTACTTC; cdr3_aa: CANSFGTGGYEQYF
v_call: TRBV20-1; clone_size: few; j_call: TRBJ1-5; d_call: -; cdr3_nt: TGCAGTGCCCCCGGGACTGAATACAATCAGCCCCAGCATTTT; cdr3_aa: CSAPGTEYNQPQHF
v_call: TRBV6-6; clone_size: few; j_call: TRBJ2-1; d_call: TRBD2; cdr3_nt: TGTGCCAGCAGTTCCGGGGGGGCGGGTGAGCAGTTCTTC; cdr3_aa: CASSSGGAGEQFF
v_call: TRBV7-9; clone_size: -; j_call: TRBJ2-7; d_call: TRBD1; cdr3_nt: TGTGCCAGCAGCCACCCAATGGGACAGGGAGGTAGCTCCTACGAGCAGTACTTC; cdr3_aa: CASSHPMGQGGSSYEQYF
v_call: TRBV7-8; clone_size: many; j_call: TRBJ1-4; d_call: TRBD1; cdr3_nt: TGTGCCAGCAGCACCTACCGACAGGGAACTAATGAAAAACTGTTTTTT; cdr3_aa: CASSTYRQGTNEKLFF
v_call: TRBV12-5; clone_size: -; j_call: TRBJ1-1; d_call: TRBD1; cdr3_nt: TGTGCTAGTGGTTTGGTTATGGGACAGGTGGTTGAAGCTTTCTTT; cdr3_aa: CASGLVMGQVVEAFF
v_call: TRBV6-1; clone_size: -; j_call: TRBJ1-6; d_call: -; cdr3_nt: TGTGCCAGCAGTTCCCATTGGACGGGAGATAATTCACCCCTCCACTTT; cdr3_aa: CASSSHWTGDNSPLHF
v_call: TRBV11-2; clone_size: -; j_call: TRBJ2-1; d_call: TRBD1; cdr3_nt: TGTGCCAGCAGCTTACAGGGACAGCTCTCCTACAATGAGCAGTTCTTC; cdr3_aa: CASSLQGQLSYNEQFF
v_call: TRBV7-6; clone_size: few; j_call: TRBJ2-7; d_call: TRBD1; cdr3_nt: TGTGCCAGCAGCCTGGGACAGCCCGGGACGGAGTACTTC; cdr3_aa: CASSLGQPGTEYF